This is a list of T cell receptor beta chains from one sample in a study of shared clonotypes between healthy human individuals. The method was immunoSEQ multiplex PCR; TCRdb's version includes in-frame clones alone and lacks a portion of them. The sample lists over 400,000 clones; approximately 82% were seen once. The source material was PBMCs. The receptors shown here come from a woman in her 40s in good health. Some clones in this sample may be carry-over from other donors' samples. CDR3s include the opening cysteine and the closing phenylalanine or tryptophan. D genes are given only for firm matches. Rows may omit the clone size; those that give it use once, few, many or a size class.

V,size,J,D,DNA,CDR3
TRBV5-1,NA,TRBJ1-5,NA,TGCGCCAGCAGCCCGGACGGGGACTTTAATCAGCCCCAGCATTTT,CASSPDGDFNQPQHF
TRBV14,NA,TRBJ2-3,NA,TGTGCCAGCAGCCCTACTAGCCGCCGCCCCGGTACGCAGTATTTT,CASSPTSRRPGTQYF
TRBV25-1,NA,TRBJ2-7,TRBD2,TGTGCCAGCAGTGAGGGACTAGCATTTAACGAGCAGTACTTC,CASSEGLAFNEQYF
TRBV18,NA,TRBJ2-2,NA,TGTGCCAGCTCACCTCTCGAGGGAACCGGGGAGCTGTTTTTT,CASSPLEGTGELFF
TRBV27,NA,TRBJ1-5,TRBD1,TGTGCCAGCAGAGCGGGGACAGGCAGCAATCAGCCCCAGCATTTT,CASRAGTGSNQPQHF
TRBV18,once,TRBJ1-1,NA,TGTGCCAGCTCATCAACAGGGTTCACTGAAGCTTTCTTT,CASSSTGFTEAFF
TRBV7-2,NA,TRBJ2-5,TRBD1,TGTGCCAGCAGCTTATACAGGGGTCAAGAGACCCAGTACTTC,CASSLYRGQETQYF
TRBV19,NA,TRBJ2-7,NA,TGTGCCAGTAGTCCCTCCTCCCTAATAACCTACGAGCAGTACTTC,CASSPSSLITYEQYF
TRBV19,NA,TRBJ1-2,NA,TGTGCCAGTAGTTTGAGCTGGGGGTATGGCTACACCTTC,CASSLSWGYGYTF
TRBV5-1,NA,TRBJ2-3,NA,TGCGCCAGCAGCTTGGACCCCGGGACCCCTGCTGATACGCAGTATTTT,CASSLDPGTPADTQYF
TRBV13,once,TRBJ1-2,NA,TGTGCCAGCAGCTCCCCTGGGGGCTATGGCTACACCTTC,CASSSPGGYGYTF
TRBV9,once,TRBJ2-3,NA,TGTGCCAGCAGCGCCGGGGGTGTCAGCGCAGATACGCAGTATTTT,CASSAGGVSADTQYF
TRBV15,NA,TRBJ1-6,TRBD1,TGTGCCACCAGCACCGCCGGGACAGGGAATTCACCCCTCCACTTT,CATSTAGTGNSPLHF
TRBV28,NA,TRBJ1-6,NA,TGTGCCAGCAGCCGACCAGGACGGGCTAATTCACCCCTCCACTTT,CASSRPGRANSPLHF
TRBV6-8,once,TRBJ2-5,NA,TGTGCCAGCAGCGCCTCTTCCGGGACGGTGGAGACCCAGTACTTC,CASSASSGTVETQYF
TRBV5-4,NA,TRBJ1-2,NA,TGTGCCAGCAGCTTGGCCGCTAGTGAGGTCTATGGCTACACCTTC,CASSLAASEVYGYTF
TRBV5-6,NA,TRBJ2-3,NA,TGTGCCAGCAGCTTGGAGACGGGGGACACCCAAACAGATACGCAGTATTTT,CASSLETGDTQTDTQYF
TRBV10-3,NA,TRBJ1-1,TRBD1,TGTGCCATCAGTGACCGTCCCGGGACAGGCCATGAAGCTTTCTTT,CAISDRPGTGHEAFF
TRBV9,NA,TRBJ2-7,TRBD2,TGTGCCAGCAGCTTAGGGACTAGCCCCTCCTACGAGCAGTACTTC,CASSLGTSPSYEQYF
TRBV30,NA,TRBJ2-1,TRBD2,TGTGCCTGGTCCTGGACTAGCGGGATTGAGCAGTTCTTC,CAWSWTSGIEQFF
TRBV29-1,NA,TRBJ1-1,TRBD1,TGCAGCGCTCCGGGACAGTACACTGAAGCTTTCTTT,CSAPGQYTEAFF
TRBV6-1,NA,TRBJ2-5,NA,TGTGCCAGCAGTGAAGCTGAAGAGACCCAGTACTTC,CASSEAEETQYF
TRBV19,NA,TRBJ2-1,NA,TGTGCCAGTAGTTTCCCGGGGCCCCATGAGCAGTTCTTC,CASSFPGPHEQFF
TRBV5-6,few,TRBJ1-2,TRBD1,TGTGCCAGCAGTAGACAGGGTCCTGGCTACACCTTC,CASSRQGPGYTF
TRBV5-3,once,TRBJ2-1,TRBD2,TGTGCCAGCAGCGGGACTAGCGGGATCTACAATGAGCAGTTCTTC,CASSGTSGIYNEQFF
TRBV6-5,NA,TRBJ1-2,NA,TGTGCCAGCAGAACAACGGCCGGAGAGCGCAGCTACACCTTC,CASRTTAGERSYTF
TRBV6-6,NA,TRBJ2-7,TRBD1,TGTGCCAGCAGCGCCTTCAGGACAGGGGACGAGCAGTACTTC,CASSAFRTGDEQYF
TRBV4-2,NA,TRBJ2-2,NA,TGTGCCAGCAGCCAAGGGGGTCCGAACACCGGGGAGCTGTTTTTT,CASSQGGPNTGELFF
TRBV18,few,TRBJ1-2,NA,TGTGCCAGCTCACCAGTTTTGGGGGGCGATGATGGCTACACCTTC,CASSPVLGGDDGYTF
TRBV9,NA,TRBJ1-4,NA,TGTGCCAGCAGCTTGGGTTTGGGGCAGAATCTTAATGAAAAACTGTTTTTT,CASSLGLGQNLNEKLFF
TRBV9,NA,TRBJ1-3,TRBD1,TGTGCCAGCAGCGTAGTAGGGGGCAGCTCTGGAAACACCATATATTTT,CASSVVGGSSGNTIYF
TRBV4-3,few,TRBJ1-5,NA,TGCGCCAGCAGCCTGGGTGGGGATGATCAGCCCCAGCATTTT,CASSLGGDDQPQHF
TRBV29-1,NA,TRBJ2-5,NA,TGCAGCGTCGAACCCATGGACTATAAAGAGACCCAGTACTTC,CSVEPMDYKETQYF
TRBV11-2,NA,TRBJ2-3,TRBD1,TGTGCCAGCAGCTTATCGGCCCATGGACAGGCCCCAGATACGCAGTATTTT,CASSLSAHGQAPDTQYF
TRBV27,NA,TRBJ2-7,NA,TGTGCCCTCCCTCCCGGACAAGCCTCCTACGAGCAGTACTTC,CALPPGQASYEQYF
TRBV18,NA,TRBJ1-2,NA,TGTGCCAGCTCTACGACCAGGGGAGCTAACTATGGCTACACCTTC,CASSTTRGANYGYTF
TRBV6-5,NA,TRBJ1-2,TRBD1,TGTGCCAGCAGTTACGGCAGGGGGTTGGGCTACACCTTC,CASSYGRGLGYTF
TRBV4-3,NA,TRBJ2-3,NA,TGCGCCAGCAGCCAAGACTCTAGCACAGATACGCAGTATTTT,CASSQDSSTDTQYF
TRBV19,NA,TRBJ2-1,TRBD2,TGTGCCAGTAGTACCCTCCGGGGGACTAGCGGGAAGAATGAGCAGTTCTTC,CASSTLRGTSGKNEQFF
TRBV19,few,TRBJ1-5,TRBD1,TGTGCCAGTACCCCTCGGACAGGGTGGGACTCTCAGCCCCAGCATTTT,CASTPRTGWDSQPQHF
TRBV10-1,NA,TRBJ2-7,NA,TGCGCCAGCAGTCGGTACCCGGAGGACTACGAGCAGTACTTC,CASSRYPEDYEQYF
TRBV19,NA,TRBJ1-2,TRBD1,TGTGCCAGTAGTATTCCCGGGACAGGCTATGGCTACACCTTC,CASSIPGTGYGYTF